These 13 T cell receptor beta chains originate from one sample sequenced in a study of OX40 agonist ivuxolimab in advanced cancers. Sequenced by immunoSEQ multiplex PCR; TCRdb stores in-frame clones only, minus some. The sample holds some 80,000 clones, less than 85% seen once. The input for sequencing was CD4+ or CD8+ T cells sorted from blood, taken in a trial of the OX40 agonist ivuxolimab. The source is an adult with an advanced solid tumor such as melanoma, head and neck, liver or kidney cancer.

V is TRBV6-6 and J is TRBJ2-2; 8 bases line up with TRBD1. J gave up 4 bases and V 6 bases, and 4 bases lay outside the gene matches. From germline, CDR1 is MNHNY and CDR2 SVGAGI (reference sequence). This CDR3 contains 14 residues. CDR3 amino acids: CASSGQGGTGELFF. DNA for the CDR3: TGTGCCAGCAGCGGACAGGGTGGCACCGGGGAGCTGTTTTTT.

The chain recombines TRBV6-5 with TRBJ1-1; 10 positions match TRBD1. V dropped 0 bases and J dropped 1; count of bases not matched to a gene: 2. The CDR3 is 16 amino acids. CDR1 and CDR2 (germline): MNHEY, SVGAGI. CDR3 loop: CASSYSRDRGNTEAFF. In DNA form, the CDR3 reads TGTGCCAGCAGTTACTCGAGGGACAGGGGGAACACTGAAGCTTTCTTT.

The rearrangement uses TRBV10-1 and TRBJ2-1; TRBD1 might be the D (6 bases). Germline V gene lookup returns CDR1 WNHNN and CDR2 SYGVQD (reference sequence). Trimming pared 6 bases from V and 5 bases from J, leaving 11 bases between. There are 13 residues in the CDR3. DNA for the CDR3: TGCGCCAGCAGCGCAGACAGGCACAATGAGCAGTTCTTC. Amino acids: CASSADRHNEQFF.

V usage is TRBV6-6 and J usage is TRBJ2-1; tentatively, D is TRBD1 (5 bases). Germline V gives CDR1 MNHNY, CDR2 SVGAGI (reference sequence). CDR3 length equals 13 residues. V lost 1 base to trimming and J lost 6 bases, with 7 bases between them. In DNA form, the CDR3 reads TGTGCCAGCAGTTACTACGACAGCAATGAGCAGTTCTTC. Translated: CASSYYDSNEQFF.

This chain links TRBV7-8 with TRBJ1-2, with D maybe TRBD1 (5 bases). Trimming took 2 bases from V and 8 from J, leaving 15 bases between them. CDR3 length: 14 residues. The germline CDR1 and CDR2 sequences are SGHVS and FQNEAQ. The CDR3 DNA reads TGTGCCAGCAGCTTATCACGGGACCGAAGAGGCTACACCTTC. It is translated as CASSLSRDRRGYTF.

The CDR3 DNA sequence: TGTGCCAGCAGCTTGTGGGCAGGGGGCCGAGCCGGGGAGCTGTTTTTT. Protein sequence: CASSLWAGGRAGELFF. The chain carries TRBV5-4 and TRBJ2-2; 8 positions agree with TRBD1. Unmatched junction bases numbered 8, after V lost 1 base and J lost 6 bases. This CDR3 comprises 16 residues. The germline CDR1 and CDR2 sequences are SGHNT and YYREEE (reference sequence).

This clone has a single count. This sequence joins TRBV7-2 and TRBJ2-3; no clear D. CDR1 SGHTA and CDR2 FQGNSA come from the germline V gene. This CDR3 region has 13 residues. Deletions cut 2 bases from V and 2 bases from J, with 5 bases between. The CDR3 loop reads CASSLSFTDTQYF. The CDR3 DNA is TGTGCCAGCAGCTTAAGTTTCACAGATACGCAGTATTTT.

The J gene is TRBJ2-3, the V gene TRBV6-5; a possible D gene is TRBD1 (5 bases). V gave up 7 bases and J gave up 8 bases, with 10 bases separating them. This CDR3 contains 11 residues. CDR1 and CDR2 from the germline V gene are MNHEY and SVGAGI. The CDR3 sequence is CASTFGATQYF. The CDR3 DNA follows: TGTGCCAGCACATTTGGGGCTACGCAGTATTTT.

The chain combines TRBV7-6 with TRBJ2-1; D unresolved. Germline V lookup: CDR1 SGHVS, CDR2 FNYEAQ. V gave up 0 bases and J gave up 4 bases, with 7 bases separating them. The CDR3 extends over 14 amino acids. Written as DNA, the CDR3 is TGTGCCAGCAGCTTAGCGCAAGGATACAATGAGCAGTTCTTC. Residues: CASSLAQGYNEQFF.

This clone was counted a single time. This chain uses TRBV4-2 with TRBJ2-1, with D possibly matching TRBD2 (6 bases). Between the trimmed V and J ends, which lost 3 bases and 8 bases, there was a span of 17 bases. The CDR3 totals 15 residues. Germline assignment: CDR1 LGHNA and CDR2 YNFKEQ. DNA for the CDR3: TGTGCCAGCAGCCAGGCCGGGGGAGGAGGAGATGAGCAGTTCTTC. This translates into CASSQAGGGGDEQFF.

A few counts support this clone. The chain uses TRBV30 and TRBJ1-2; D unresolved. The CDR3 extends over 12 amino acids. The V end lost 3 bases, the J end lost 4 bases, and 9 bases lay between the germline ends. Germline CDR1 reads GTSNPN; CDR2 reads SVGIG (reference sequence). DNA for the CDR3: TGTGCCTGGAGGGGCATAGGCTATGGCTACACCTTC. Amino acid sequence: CAWRGIGYGYTF.

The chain uses TRBV15 and TRBJ2-1; no definite D call. The CDR3 is made up of 17 amino acids. CDR1 LNHNV and CDR2 YYDKDF come from the germline V gene (reference sequence). Deletions cut 5 bases from V and 0 bases from J, with 17 bases between. In DNA form, the CDR3 reads TGTGCCACCAGCCCTCCCCCTCAGAGGTACTCCTACAATGAGCAGTTCTTC. Residues: CATSPPPQRYSYNEQFF.

In DNA form, the CDR3 reads TGTGCCAGCAGCCAGGCAATGGGTGGAATGAACACTGAAGCTTTCTTT. Its translation is CASSQAMGGMNTEAFF. V usage is TRBV27 and J usage is TRBJ1-1; D is unclear. The CDR3 loop spans 16 amino acids. Trimming left V 6 bases short and J 0 bases short, with 17 bases between. CDR1 and CDR2 from the germline V gene are MNHEY and SMNVEV (reference sequence).